The clone carrying this TCR beta chain was recorded many times. Its antigen is still unknown. Each CDR3 protein gets one entry after TCRdb re-called the 5' RACE reads with MiXCR. The sample has 20,000 or so distinct CDR3 sequences, roughly 2.5% seen once. The sample is drawn from a study of neurological immune-mediated disorders. Study in general: Of the approximately 35 patients who had multiple sclerosis, about 30 had the relapsing-remitting form and 3 had the secondary progressive form.

A total of 2 million PBMCs stored at -80 degrees C provided the unsorted libraries. The study's findings and limits: Phylogenetic grouping assigned the repertoires of 18 of 34 multiple sclerosis patients to a single related-CDR3 cluster, representing a possible signature.

Per germline, CDR1 SEHNR and CDR2 FQNEAQ (reference sequence). This CDR3 contains 17 residues. V shed 5 bases and J 1 base; nucleotides not matched to a gene: 11. The TCR sequence derives from a woman aged 18-35 years with multiple sclerosis. Sequences were obtained from PBMCs. The rearrangement joins TRBV7-9 to TRBJ2-7, with TRBD1 matching 10 bases. CDR3 amino acids: CASSEDIWDRGSYEQYF. Written as DNA, the CDR3 is TGTGCCAGCAGCGAGGACATTTGGGACAGGGGTTCCTACGAGCAGTACTTC.